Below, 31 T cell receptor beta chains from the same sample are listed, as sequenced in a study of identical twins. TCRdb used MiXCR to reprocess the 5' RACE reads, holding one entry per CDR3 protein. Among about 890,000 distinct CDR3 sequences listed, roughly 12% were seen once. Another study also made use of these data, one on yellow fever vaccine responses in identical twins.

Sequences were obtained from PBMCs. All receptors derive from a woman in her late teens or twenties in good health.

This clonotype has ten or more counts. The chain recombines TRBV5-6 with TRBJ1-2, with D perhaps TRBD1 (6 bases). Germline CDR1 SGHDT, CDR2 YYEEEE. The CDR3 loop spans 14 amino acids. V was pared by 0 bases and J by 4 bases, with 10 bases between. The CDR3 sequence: CASSLGGPSYGYTF. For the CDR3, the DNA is TGTGCCAGCAGCTTGGGGGGGCCTAGCTATGGCTACACCTTC.

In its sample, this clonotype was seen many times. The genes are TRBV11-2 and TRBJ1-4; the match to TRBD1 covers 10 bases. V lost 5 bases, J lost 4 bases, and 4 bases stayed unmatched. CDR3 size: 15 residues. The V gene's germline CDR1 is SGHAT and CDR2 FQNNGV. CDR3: CASSPGQGRNEKLFF. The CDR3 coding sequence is TGTGCCAGCAGCCCGGGACAGGGGCGTAATGAAAAACTGTTTTTT.

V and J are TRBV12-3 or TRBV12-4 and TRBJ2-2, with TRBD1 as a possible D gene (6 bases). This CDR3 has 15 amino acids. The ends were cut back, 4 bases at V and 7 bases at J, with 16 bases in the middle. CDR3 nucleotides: TGTGCCAGCAGTTCTACAACAGGGTTCGGCGGGGAGCTGTTTTTT. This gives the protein CASSSTTGFGGELFF.

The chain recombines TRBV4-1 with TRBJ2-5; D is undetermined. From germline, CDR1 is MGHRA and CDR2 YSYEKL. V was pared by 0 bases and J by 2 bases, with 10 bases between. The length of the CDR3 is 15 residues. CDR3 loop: CASSQEGGGQETQYF. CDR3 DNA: TGCGCCAGCAGCCAAGAGGGTGGCGGACAAGAGACCCAGTACTTC.

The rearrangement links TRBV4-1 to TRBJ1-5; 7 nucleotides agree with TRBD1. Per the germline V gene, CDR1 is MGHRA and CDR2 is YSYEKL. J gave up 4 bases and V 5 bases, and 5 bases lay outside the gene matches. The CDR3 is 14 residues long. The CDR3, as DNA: TGCGCCAGCAGCGCGGGACAGCCAAATCAGCCCCAGCATTTT. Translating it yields CASSAGQPNQPQHF.

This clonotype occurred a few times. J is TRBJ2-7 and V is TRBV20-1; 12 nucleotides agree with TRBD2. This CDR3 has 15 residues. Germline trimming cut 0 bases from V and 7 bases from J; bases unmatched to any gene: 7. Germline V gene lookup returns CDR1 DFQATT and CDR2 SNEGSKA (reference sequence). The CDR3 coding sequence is TGCAGTGCTAGAGATCGGACTAGCGGGGTGCCGGAGCAGTACTTC. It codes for CSARDRTSGVPEQYF.

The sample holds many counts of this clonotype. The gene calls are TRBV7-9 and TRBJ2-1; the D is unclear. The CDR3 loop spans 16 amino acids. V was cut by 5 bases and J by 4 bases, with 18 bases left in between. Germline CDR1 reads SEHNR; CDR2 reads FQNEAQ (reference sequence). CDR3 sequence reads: CASSPTFTQKYNEQFF. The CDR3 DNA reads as TGTGCCAGCAGCCCCACCTTCACCCAAAAATACAATGAGCAGTTCTTC.

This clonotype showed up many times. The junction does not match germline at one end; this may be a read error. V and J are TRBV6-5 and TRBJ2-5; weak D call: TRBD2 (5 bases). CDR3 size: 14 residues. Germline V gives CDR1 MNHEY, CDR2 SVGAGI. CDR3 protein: CASSYSVAGETQYF. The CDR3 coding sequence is TGCGCCAGCAGCTATTCGGTGGCGGGAGAGACCCAGTACTTC.

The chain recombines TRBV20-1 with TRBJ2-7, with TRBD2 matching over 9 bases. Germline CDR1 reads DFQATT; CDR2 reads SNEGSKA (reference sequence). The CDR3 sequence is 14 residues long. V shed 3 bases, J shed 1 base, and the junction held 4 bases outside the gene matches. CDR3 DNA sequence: TGCAGTGCTAGCGGACTAGCGCCATCCTACGAGCAGTACTTC. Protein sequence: CSASGLAPSYEQYF.

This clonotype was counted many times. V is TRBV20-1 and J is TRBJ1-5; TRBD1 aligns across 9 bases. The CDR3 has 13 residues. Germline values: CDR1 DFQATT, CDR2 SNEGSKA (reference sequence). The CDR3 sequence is CSARDRENQPQHF. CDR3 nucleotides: TGCAGCGCCCGGGACAGGGAAAATCAGCCCCAGCATTTT.

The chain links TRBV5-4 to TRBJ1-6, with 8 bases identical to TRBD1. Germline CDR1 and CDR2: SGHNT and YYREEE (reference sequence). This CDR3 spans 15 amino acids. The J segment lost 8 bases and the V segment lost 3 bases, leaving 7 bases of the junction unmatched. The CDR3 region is CASSSGPGQDSPLHF. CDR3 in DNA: TGTGCCAGCAGCTCGGGTCCGGGACAGGATTCACCCCTCCACTTT.

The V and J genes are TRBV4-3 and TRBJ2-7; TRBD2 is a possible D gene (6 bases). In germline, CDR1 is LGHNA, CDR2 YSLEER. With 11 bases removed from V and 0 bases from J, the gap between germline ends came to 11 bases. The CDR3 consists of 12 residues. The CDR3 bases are TGCGCCGTCCGGGGGAGCTCCTACGAGCAGTACTTC. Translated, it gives CAVRGSSYEQYF.

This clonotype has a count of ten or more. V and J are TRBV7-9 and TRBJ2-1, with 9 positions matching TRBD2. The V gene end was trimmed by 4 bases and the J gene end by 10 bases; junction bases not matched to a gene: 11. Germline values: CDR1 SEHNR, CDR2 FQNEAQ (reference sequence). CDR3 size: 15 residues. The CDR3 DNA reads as TGTGCCAGCAGCTCAGGGGTCCTAGCGGGATTAGAGCAGTTCTTC. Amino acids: CASSSGVLAGLEQFF.

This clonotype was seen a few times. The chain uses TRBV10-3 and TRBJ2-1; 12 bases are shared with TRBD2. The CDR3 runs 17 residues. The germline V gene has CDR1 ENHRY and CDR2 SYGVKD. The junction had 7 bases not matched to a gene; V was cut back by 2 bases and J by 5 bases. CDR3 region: CAISERASGREHNEQFF. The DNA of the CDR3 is TGTGCCATCAGTGAGAGGGCTAGCGGGAGGGAACACAATGAGCAGTTCTTC.

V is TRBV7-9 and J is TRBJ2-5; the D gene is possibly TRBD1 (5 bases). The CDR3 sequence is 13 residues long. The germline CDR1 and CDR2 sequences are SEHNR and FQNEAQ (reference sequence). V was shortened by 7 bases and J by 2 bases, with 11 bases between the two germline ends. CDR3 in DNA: TGTGCCAGCACCGACGGACAACAAGAGACCCAGTACTTC. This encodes CASTDGQQETQYF.

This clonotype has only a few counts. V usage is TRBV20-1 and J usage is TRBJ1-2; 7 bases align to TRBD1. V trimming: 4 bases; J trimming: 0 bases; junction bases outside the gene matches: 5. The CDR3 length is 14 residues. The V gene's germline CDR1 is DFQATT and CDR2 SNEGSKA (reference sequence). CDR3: CSATYRGANYGYTF. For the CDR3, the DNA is TGCAGTGCTACGTACAGGGGAGCTAACTATGGCTACACCTTC.

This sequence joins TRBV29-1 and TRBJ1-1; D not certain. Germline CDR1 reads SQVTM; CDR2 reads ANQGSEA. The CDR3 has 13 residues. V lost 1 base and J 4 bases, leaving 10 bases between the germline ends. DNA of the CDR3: TGCAGCGTTGAAGGTTCACCCGTCACTGAAGCTTTCTTT. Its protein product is CSVEGSPVTEAFF.

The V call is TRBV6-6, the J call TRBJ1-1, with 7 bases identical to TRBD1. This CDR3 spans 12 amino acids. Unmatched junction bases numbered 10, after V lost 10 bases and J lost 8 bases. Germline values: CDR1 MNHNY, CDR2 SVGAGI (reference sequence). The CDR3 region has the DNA TGTGCCACCCTACAACAGGGGACCGAAGCTTTCTTT. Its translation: CATLQQGTEAFF.

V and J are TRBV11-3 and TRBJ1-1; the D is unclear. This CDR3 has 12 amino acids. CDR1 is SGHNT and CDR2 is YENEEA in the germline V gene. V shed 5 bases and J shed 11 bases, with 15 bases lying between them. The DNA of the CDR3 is TGTGCCAGCAGCCTGACGGTGTTTGAGGCTTTCTTT. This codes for CASSLTVFEAFF.

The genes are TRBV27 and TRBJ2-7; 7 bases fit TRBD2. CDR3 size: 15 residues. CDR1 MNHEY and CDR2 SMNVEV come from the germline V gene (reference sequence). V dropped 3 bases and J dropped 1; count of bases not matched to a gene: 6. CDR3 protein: CASSFGPGLSYEQYV. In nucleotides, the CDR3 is TGTGCCAGCAGTTTTGGCCCGGGACTATCCTACGAGCAGTACGTC.

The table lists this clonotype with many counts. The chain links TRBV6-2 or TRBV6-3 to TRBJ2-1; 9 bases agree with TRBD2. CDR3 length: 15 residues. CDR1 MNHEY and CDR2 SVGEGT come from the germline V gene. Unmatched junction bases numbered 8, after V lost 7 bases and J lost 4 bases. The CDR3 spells CASIHSGGRYNEQFF. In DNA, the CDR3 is TGTGCCAGCATTCATAGCGGGGGAAGATACAATGAGCAGTTCTTC.

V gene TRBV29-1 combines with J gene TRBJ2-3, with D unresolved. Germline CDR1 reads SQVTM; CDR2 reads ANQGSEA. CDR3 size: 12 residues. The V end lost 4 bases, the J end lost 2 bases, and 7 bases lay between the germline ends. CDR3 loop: CSVVLNTDTQYF. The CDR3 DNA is TGCAGCGTTGTTCTGAACACAGATACGCAGTATTTT.

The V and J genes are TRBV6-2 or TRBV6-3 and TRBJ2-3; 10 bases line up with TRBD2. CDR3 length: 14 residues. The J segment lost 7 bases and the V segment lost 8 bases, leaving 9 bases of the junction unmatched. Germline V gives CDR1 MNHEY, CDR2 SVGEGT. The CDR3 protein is CASGGLAVLNTQYF. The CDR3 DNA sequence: TGTGCCAGCGGAGGACTAGCGGTTCTCAATACGCAGTATTTT.

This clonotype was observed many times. The chain's CDR3 is CASSPPAGLAGEETQYF. DNA of the CDR3: TGTGCCAGCAGCCCCCCAGCGGGACTAGCGGGAGAGGAGACCCAGTACTTC. The V gene is TRBV3-1, the J gene TRBJ2-5; 14 positions match TRBD2. V gave up 4 bases and J gave up 5 bases; unmatched junction bases: 9. Germline assignment: CDR1 LGHDT and CDR2 YNNKEL (reference sequence). The CDR3 runs to 17 residues.

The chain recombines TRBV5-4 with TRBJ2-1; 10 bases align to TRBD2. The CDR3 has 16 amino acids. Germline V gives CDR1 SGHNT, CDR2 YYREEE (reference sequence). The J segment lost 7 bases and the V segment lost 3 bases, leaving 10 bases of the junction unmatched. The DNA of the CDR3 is TGTGCCAGCAGCTCGACGACTAGCGGGCTGTGGAATGAGCAGTTCTTC. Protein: CASSSTTSGLWNEQFF.

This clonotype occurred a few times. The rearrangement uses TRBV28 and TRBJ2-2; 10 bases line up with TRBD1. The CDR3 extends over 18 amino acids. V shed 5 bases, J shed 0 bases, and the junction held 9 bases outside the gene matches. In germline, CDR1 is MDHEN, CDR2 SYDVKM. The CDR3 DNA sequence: TGTGCCAGCAGTCCTCGGGGACAGGGGATTTCGAACACCGGGGAGCTGTTTTTT. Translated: CASSPRGQGISNTGELFF.

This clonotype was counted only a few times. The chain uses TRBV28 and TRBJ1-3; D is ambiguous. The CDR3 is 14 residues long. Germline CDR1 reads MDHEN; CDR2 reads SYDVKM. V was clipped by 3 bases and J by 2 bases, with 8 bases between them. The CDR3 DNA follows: TGTGCCAGCAGTTTTGAAGGCGCTGGAAACACCATATATTTT. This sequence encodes CASSFEGAGNTIYF. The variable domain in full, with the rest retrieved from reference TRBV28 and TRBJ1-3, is DVKVTQSSRYLVKRTGEKVFLECVQDMDHENMFWYRQDPGLGLRLIYFSYDVKMKEKGDIPEGYSVSREKKERFSLILESASTNQTSMYLCASSFEGAGNTIYFGEGSWLTVV.

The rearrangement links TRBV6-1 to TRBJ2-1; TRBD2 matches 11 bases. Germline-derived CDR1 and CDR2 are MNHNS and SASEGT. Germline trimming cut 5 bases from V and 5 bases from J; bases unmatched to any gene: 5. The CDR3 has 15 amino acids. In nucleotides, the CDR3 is TGTGCCAGCAGTCTGACTAGCGGGGCGAACAATGAGCAGTTCTTC. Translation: CASSLTSGANNEQFF.

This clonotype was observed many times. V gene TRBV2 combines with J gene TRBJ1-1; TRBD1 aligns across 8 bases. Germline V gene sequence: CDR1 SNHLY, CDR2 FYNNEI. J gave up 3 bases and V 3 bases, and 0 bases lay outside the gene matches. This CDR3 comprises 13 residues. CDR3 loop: CASSETGDTEAFF. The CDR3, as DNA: TGTGCCAGCAGTGAGACAGGGGACACTGAAGCTTTCTTT.

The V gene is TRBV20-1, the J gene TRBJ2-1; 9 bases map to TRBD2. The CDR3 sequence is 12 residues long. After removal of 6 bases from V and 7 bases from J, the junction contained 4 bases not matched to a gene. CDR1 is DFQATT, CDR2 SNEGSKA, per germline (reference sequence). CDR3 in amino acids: CSAGTSLNEQFF. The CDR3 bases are TGCAGTGCCGGGACTAGCCTGAATGAGCAGTTCTTC.

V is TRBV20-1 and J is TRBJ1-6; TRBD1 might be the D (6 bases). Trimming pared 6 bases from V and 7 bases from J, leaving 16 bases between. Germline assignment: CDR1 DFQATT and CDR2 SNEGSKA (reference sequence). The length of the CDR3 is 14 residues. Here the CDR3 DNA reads TGCAGTGCGGATACAGGGTGGCGCAATTCACCCCTCCACTTT. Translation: CSADTGWRNSPLHF.